Following are 30 T cell receptor beta chains from one sample sequenced in a study of blood T cell repertoires in COVID-19. Clones were sequenced by immunoSEQ multiplex PCR, and TCRdb holds only the in-frame ones, with some missing. The sample has 130,000 to 150,000 clones; approximately 80% are singletons. The sample comprised peripheral blood. The receptors shown here come from a man in his 60s with active or convalescent COVID-19.

The V and J genes are TRBV19 and TRBJ2-2, with TRBD1 identical over 7 bases. CDR3 size: 16 residues. V dropped 2 bases and J dropped 0; count of bases not matched to a gene: 3. Germline CDR1 and CDR2: LNHDA and SQIVND (reference sequence). The CDR3 loop reads CASSIMGTANTGELFF. The CDR3 DNA sequence: TGTGCCAGTAGTATAATGGGGACAGCGAACACCGGGGAGCTGTTTTTT. Based on the CDR3 plus reference TRBV19 and TRBJ2-2, the full variable domain is DGGITQSPKYLFRKEGQNVTLSCEQNLNHDAMYWYRQDPGQGLRLIYYSQIVNDFQKGDIAEGYSVSREKKESFPLTVTSAQKNPTAFYLCASSIMGTANTGELFFGEGSRLTVL.

V is TRBV12-5 and J is TRBJ2-6; 8 nucleotides line up with TRBD2. Germline V gene lookup returns CDR1 LGHNT and CDR2 FRNRAP. The CDR3 has 15 residues. V shed 7 bases and J 2 bases; nucleotides not matched to a gene: 4. The CDR3 DNA reads as TGTGCTAGTGCCCGGGGGGGGGCTGGGGCCAACGTCCTGACTTTC. Its translation is CASARGGAGANVLTF.

The rearrangement uses TRBV28 and TRBJ1-4, with 10 bases identical to TRBD1. This CDR3 region has 14 residues. Germline V gene sequence: CDR1 MDHEN, CDR2 SYDVKM. Unmatched junction bases numbered 7, after V lost 6 bases and J lost 9 bases. CDR3 in DNA: TGTGCCAGCAGGGGGGGACAGGGGATTCAAAAACTGTTTTTT. Protein: CASRGGQGIQKLFF.

This clone was seen once. The chain carries TRBV9 and TRBJ1-3, with D tentatively TRBD1 (5 bases). Germline V gives CDR1 SGDLS, CDR2 YYNGEE. Trimming took off 4 bases at V and 2 bases at J, with 10 bases between the two ends. The CDR3 is 14 amino acids. The CDR3 DNA reads as TGTGCCAGCAGCTCCCAGGGCCCTGGAAACACCATATATTTT. Translation: CASSSQGPGNTIYF.

The chain uses TRBV28 and TRBJ1-1; weak D call: TRBD1 (6 bases). CDR3 length: 13 amino acids. Germline CDR1 MDHEN, CDR2 SYDVKM. V was clipped by 3 bases and J by 6 bases, with 11 bases between them. The CDR3 DNA reads as TGTGCCAGCAGTTTTCACAGGGCGGCTGAAGCTTTCTTT. Protein product: CASSFHRAAEAFF.

The rearrangement joins TRBV7-9 to TRBJ2-7; 7 bases are a match to TRBD2. Losses at the gene ends were 8 bases for V and 7 bases for J; bases not matched to a gene: 14. CDR1 is SEHNR and CDR2 is FQNEAQ in the germline V gene (reference sequence). The CDR3 runs 14 residues. CDR3 sequence reads: CASGPSAGVREQYF. As DNA, the CDR3 is TGTGCCAGCGGTCCTTCCGCGGGAGTAAGGGAGCAGTACTTC.

The gene calls are TRBV21-1 and TRBJ2-2; TRBD2, the D gene given by the table, was not confirmed from the DNA. TRBV21-1 is tagged as a pseudogene. There are 16 residues in the CDR3. CDR3 coding DNA: TGTGCCAGCAGCAATCCCCGGGACTCCGACACCGGGGAGCTGTTTTTT. Amino acid sequence: CASSNPRDSDTGELFF.

This chain connects TRBV11-1 to TRBJ2-3, with TRBD2 identical over 8 bases. The junction had 12 bases not matched to a gene; V was cut back by 4 bases and J by 6 bases. CDR3 length equals 16 residues. CDR1 SGHAT and CDR2 FQDESV come from the germline V gene (reference sequence). Here the CDR3 DNA reads TGTGCCAGCAGCTCCCTAGCGGGCCCTCAACGGGATACGCAGTATTTT. Protein product: CASSSLAGPQRDTQYF. Full variable domain (rest looked up from reference TRBV11-1 and TRBJ2-3): EAEVAQSPRYKITEKSQAVAFWCDPISGHATLYWYRQILGQGPELLVQFQDESVVDDSQLPKDRFSAERLKGVDSTLKIQPAELGDSAMYLCASSSLAGPQRDTQYFGPGTRLTVL.

The V call is TRBV6-2 or TRBV6-3, the J call TRBJ2-3; D perhaps matches TRBD2 (5 bases). In germline, CDR1 is MNHEY, CDR2 SVGEGT. The CDR3 contains 15 residues. The V and J ends lost 2 bases and 3 bases respectively, with 12 bases between them. CDR3 nucleotide sequence: TGTGCCAGCAGTTACGGGAGTATGGGGACAGATACGCAGTATTTT. This translates into CASSYGSMGTDTQYF.

The V gene is TRBV6-1, the J gene TRBJ1-6; a weak D match, TRBD1 (6 bases). V was cut by 3 bases and J by 0 bases, with 12 bases left in between. The CDR3 length is 17 residues. CDR1 MNHNS and CDR2 SASEGT come from the germline V gene. This CDR3 is CASSESRGDSYNSPLHF. The CDR3 DNA reads TGTGCCAGCAGTGAGAGCAGGGGAGACTCCTATAATTCACCCCTCCACTTT.

This clone was detected a few times. The chain is built from TRBV6-5 and TRBJ2-7, with D tentatively TRBD1 (5 bases). Trimming cost V 2 bases and J 1 base, with 9 bases left between them. Germline CDR1 reads MNHEY; CDR2 reads SVGAGI. The CDR3 has 14 residues. The CDR3 DNA reads TGTGCCAGCAGTTACCAGCGACAGTCCTACGAGCAGTACTTC. This codes for CASSYQRQSYEQYF.

The chain couples TRBV3-1 (or the pseudogene TRBV3-2) to TRBJ2-2, with 8 bases aligning to TRBD1. CDR1 is LGHDT and CDR2 is YNNKEL in the germline V gene (reference sequence). This CDR3 contains 13 residues. V trimming: 4 bases; J trimming: 7 bases; junction bases outside the gene matches: 2. The CDR3 sequence is CASSRDRGGELFF. CDR3 coding DNA: TGTGCCAGCAGCCGAGACAGGGGCGGGGAGCTGTTTTTT.

The chain uses TRBV7-2 and TRBJ1-4; 7 bases agree with TRBD1. The V gene end was trimmed by 5 bases and the J gene end by 7 bases; junction bases not matched to a gene: 7. Per germline, CDR1 SGHTA and CDR2 FQGNSA. There are 14 residues in the CDR3. For the CDR3, the DNA is TGTGCCAGCAGCCTTCAGGGGGGTGGTGAAAAACTGTTTTTT. Protein product: CASSLQGGGEKLFF.

The V call is TRBV19, the J call TRBJ2-2; a possible D gene is TRBD2 (5 bases). The CDR3 totals 14 residues. V lost 3 bases and J 5 bases, leaving 10 bases between the germline ends. The germline CDR1 and CDR2 sequences are LNHDA and SQIVND (reference sequence). The CDR3 reads CASSIQLVTGELFF. CDR3 in DNA: TGTGCCAGTAGTATCCAACTAGTTACCGGGGAGCTGTTTTTT.

The V and J genes are TRBV7-2 and TRBJ1-2, with 7 bases lining up with TRBD1. CDR1 is SGHTA and CDR2 is FQGNSA in the germline V gene. The junction had 1 base not matched to a gene; V was cut back by 3 bases and J by 6 bases. The CDR3 runs to 12 residues. The CDR3 DNA reads TGTGCCAGCAGCTTCACAGGGGATGGCTACACCTTC. Its protein is CASSFTGDGYTF.

J is TRBJ2-5 and V is TRBV5-4; 11 bases agree with TRBD1. The CDR3 covers 15 residues. The V gene end was trimmed by 3 bases and the J gene end by 5 bases; junction bases not matched to a gene: 6. Germline values: CDR1 SGHNT, CDR2 YYREEE (reference sequence). For the CDR3, the DNA is TGTGCCAGCAGCTCGGACAGGGGGCTAGGGGAGACCCAGTACTTC. The encoded protein is CASSSDRGLGETQYF.

The rearrangement joins TRBV19 to TRBJ2-5; D is unclear. CDR1 is LNHDA and CDR2 is SQIVND in the germline V gene (reference sequence). Trimming left V 3 bases short and J 1 base short, with 6 bases between. There are 13 residues in the CDR3. The CDR3 region has the DNA TGTGCCAGTAGTATCAACTCCCAAGAGACCCAGTACTTC. This translates into CASSINSQETQYF.

V is TRBV20-1 and J is TRBJ1-6; D call uncertain. The CDR3 extends over 10 amino acids. Germline V gives CDR1 DFQATT, CDR2 SNEGSKA (reference sequence). V was shortened by 5 bases and J by 14 bases, with 10 bases between the two germline ends. The CDR3 loop is CSALGPSLHF. Here the CDR3 DNA reads TGCAGTGCTCTGGGCCCGTCCCTCCACTTT.

The chain uses TRBV5-6 and TRBJ1-2; D ambiguous. The CDR3 contains 16 residues. V was clipped by 4 bases and J by 3 bases, with 19 bases between them. Germline V lookup: CDR1 SGHDT, CDR2 YYEEEE. The CDR3 nucleotides are TGTGCCAGCAGCCCTCTCGGGGAGAGGGTAGACTATGGCTACACCTTC. Its translation: CASSPLGERVDYGYTF.

This clone was counted only a few times. The chain combines TRBV28 with TRBJ1-2; no firm D call. V lost 5 bases, J lost 4 bases, and 17 bases lay in between. Germline V CDR1 and CDR2: MDHEN, SYDVKM. CDR3 length: 15 residues. CDR3 residues: CASSTRRARGYGYTF. In DNA, the CDR3 is TGTGCCAGCAGTACCCGAAGAGCCCGGGGCTATGGCTACACCTTC.

V and J are TRBV4-2 and TRBJ2-5; TRBD1 matches at 9 bases. The germline CDR1 and CDR2 sequences are LGHNA and YNFKEQ. CDR3 length: 19 residues. Losses at the gene ends were 1 base for V and 0 bases for J; bases not matched to a gene: 12. CDR3 DNA: TGTGCCAGCAGCCAAGCCCGAACAGGGGGCGGAGATTACCAAGAGACCCAGTACTTC. Protein sequence: CASSQARTGGGDYQETQYF.

The genes are TRBV19 and TRBJ2-3, with TRBD2 as a possible D gene (6 bases). Per the germline V gene, CDR1 is LNHDA and CDR2 is SQIVND (reference sequence). The CDR3 contains 15 residues. V lost 5 bases to trimming and J lost 0 bases, with 12 bases between them. The CDR3 coding sequence is TGTGCCAGTAGTCTGCGGGGTGCTAGCACAGATACGCAGTATTTT. Translating gives CASSLRGASTDTQYF.

This chain links TRBV2 with TRBJ2-1; tentatively, D is TRBD1 (6 bases). The germline CDR1 and CDR2 sequences are SNHLY and FYNNEI. This CDR3 region has 13 residues. Trimming cost V 8 bases and J 5 bases, with 13 bases left between them. CDR3 sequence reads: CASSRGRNNEQFF. The DNA of the CDR3 is TGTGCCAGCTCCAGGGGTAGAAACAATGAGCAGTTCTTC.

The V call is TRBV28, the J call TRBJ2-7; no clear D. Trimming stripped 4 bases from V and 0 bases from J, with 13 bases between. The CDR3 is 15 amino acids. CDR1 and CDR2 (germline): MDHEN, SYDVKM. The CDR3 coding sequence is TGTGCCAGCAGTTCCCGCGTACCCCTCTCCTACGAGCAGTACTTC. Translation gives CASSSRVPLSYEQYF.

The chain couples TRBV18 to TRBJ1-5; perhaps TRBD1 as D (6 bases). V dropped 3 bases and J dropped 0 bases, with 12 bases sitting between them. The CDR3 runs to 16 residues. Per the germline V gene, CDR1 is KGHSH and CDR2 is LQKENI. The CDR3 is CASSPGRGYSNQPQHF. The CDR3 DNA reads TGTGCCAGCTCACCGGGCAGGGGATATAGCAATCAGCCCCAGCATTTT.

J is TRBJ2-1 and V is TRBV28, with a weak D call TRBD1 (5 bases). This CDR3 region has 14 residues. V was shortened by 3 bases and J by 3 bases, with 9 bases between the two germline ends. Germline assignment: CDR1 MDHEN and CDR2 SYDVKM. CDR3 bases: TGTGCCAGCAGTTTTTTCAGGGTCTACAATGAGCAGTTCTTC. This gives the protein CASSFFRVYNEQFF.

The V gene is TRBV27, the J gene TRBJ2-7, with D perhaps matching TRBD2 (6 bases). The CDR3 has 15 residues. Deletions cut 1 base from V and 9 bases from J, with 19 bases between. Germline CDR1 reads MNHEY; CDR2 reads SMNVEV (reference sequence). The CDR3, as DNA: TGTGCCAGCAGTTTATTCGGGGGACTGTACGGCGGGCAGTACTTC. Translated: CASSLFGGLYGGQYF.

The chain couples TRBV4-1 to TRBJ1-5; D gene uncertain. The germline V gene encodes CDR1 MGHRA and CDR2 YSYEKL. CDR3 length: 16 amino acids. With 0 bases removed from V and 2 bases from J, the gap between germline ends came to 11 bases. In DNA, the CDR3 is TGCGCCAGCAGCCAAGATCCCAGGATTGGCAATCAGCCCCAGCATTTT. It is translated as CASSQDPRIGNQPQHF.

The chain has TRBV10-1 and TRBJ2-5; 11 nucleotides line up with TRBD2. The CDR3 is 16 amino acids. The V and J ends lost 5 bases and 2 bases, in that order; junction bases with no gene match: 7. The germline V gene has CDR1 WNHNN and CDR2 SYGVQD (reference sequence). The CDR3 coding sequence is TGCGCCAGCAGTCAGATAGCGGGAGGGAATCAAGAGACCCAGTACTTC. Its translation is CASSQIAGGNQETQYF.

This chain's CDR3 is CASSLRRGTEAFF. DNA for the CDR3: TGTGCCAGCAGCTTACGCAGGGGCACTGAAGCTTTCTTT. This chain connects TRBV7-3 to TRBJ1-1; TRBD1 might be the D (6 bases). Per the germline V gene, CDR1 is SGHTA and CDR2 is FQGTGA. CDR3 length: 13 amino acids. The V end lost 2 bases, the J end lost 4 bases, and 8 bases lay between the germline ends.